Sequencing of this TCR beta chain was carried out in a study of shared clonotypes between healthy human individuals. Overall study: Per donor, CD8 memory used one plate, CD8 naive used two, CD4 memory used three and CD4 naive used three.

The CDR3 has 15 residues. After removal of 4 bases from V and 9 bases from J, the junction contained 15 bases not matched to a gene. Germline CDR1 and CDR2: SGHRS and YFSETQ. The sample holds a few counts of this clone. The table came from immunoSEQ multiplex PCR; TCRdb's copy has only in-frame clones and leaves some out. Of about 1 million clones listed, 65% to 80% were seen once; the top ten hold around 1.5%. The sequenced material came from memory CD4+ T cells sorted from blood. The sample's subset: CD45RA-negative fraction. The V and J genes are TRBV5-1 and TRBJ1-1, with 7 bases identical to TRBD1. The clonotype was recovered from a man between 18 and 29 years old in good health. CDR3 nucleotides: TGCGCCAGCAGCCAGGGTATCGGGACAGAGCCTAAAGCTTTCTTT. It translates to CASSQGIGTEPKAFF.